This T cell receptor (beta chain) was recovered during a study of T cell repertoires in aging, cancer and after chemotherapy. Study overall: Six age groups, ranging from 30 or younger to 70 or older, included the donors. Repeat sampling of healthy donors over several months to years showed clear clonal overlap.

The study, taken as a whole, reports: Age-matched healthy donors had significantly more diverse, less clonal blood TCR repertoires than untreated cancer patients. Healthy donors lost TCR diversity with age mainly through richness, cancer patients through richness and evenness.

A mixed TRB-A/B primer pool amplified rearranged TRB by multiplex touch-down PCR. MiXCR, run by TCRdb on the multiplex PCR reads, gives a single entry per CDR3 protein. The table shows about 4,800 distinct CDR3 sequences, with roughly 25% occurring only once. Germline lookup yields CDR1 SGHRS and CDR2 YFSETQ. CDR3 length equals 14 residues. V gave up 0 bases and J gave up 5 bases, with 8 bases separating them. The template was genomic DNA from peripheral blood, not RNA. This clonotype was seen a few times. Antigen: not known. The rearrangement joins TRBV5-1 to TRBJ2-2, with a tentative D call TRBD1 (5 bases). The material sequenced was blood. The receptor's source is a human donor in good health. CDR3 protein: CASSLEQATGELFF. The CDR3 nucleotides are TGCGCCAGCAGCTTGGAACAGGCTACCGGGGAGCTGTTTTTT.